A single sample gave rise to the 15 T cell receptor beta chains below, sequenced in a study of beta chain features in type 1 diabetes. Every bit of the isolated RNA underwent reverse transcription, so sequencing read expressed TCRB transcripts. Only in-frame clones appear in the TCRdb table, and some are missing; sequencing was by immunoSEQ multiplex PCR. Among over 120,000 clones listed, less than 11% were seen once. The specimen sequenced was naive CD4+ T cells from blood. These receptors all come from a man aged 18-30 years in good health.

This chain links TRBV6-5 with TRBJ1-4; TRBD1 matches 11 bases. The length of the CDR3 is 15 residues. Germline values: CDR1 MNHEY, CDR2 SVGAGI. Germline trimming cut 3 bases from V and 8 bases from J; bases unmatched to any gene: 5. The chain's CDR3 is CASSYQDRGPEKLFF. Here the CDR3 DNA reads TGTGCCAGCAGTTATCAGGACAGGGGGCCCGAAAAACTGTTTTTT.

This chain connects TRBV19 to TRBJ2-7; 7 nucleotides match TRBD1. The V and J ends lost 6 bases and 3 bases, in that order; junction bases with no gene match: 11. Germline values: CDR1 LNHDA, CDR2 SQIVND (reference sequence). This CDR3 is 15 amino acids long. CDR3 DNA: TGTGCCAGTAGCCTCCGGGACAGCCTGAACTACGAGCAGTACTTC. Translated: CASSLRDSLNYEQYF.

This clone was counted between two and nine times. The J gene is TRBJ1-6, the V gene TRBV5-1; D ambiguous. This CDR3 is 13 amino acids long. Germline V gene data show CDR1 as SGHRS and CDR2 as YFSETQ. The V and J ends lost 2 bases and 7 bases respectively, with 7 bases between them. This CDR3 reads CASSFTTNSPLHF. CDR3 bases: TGCGCCAGCAGCTTTACTACCAATTCACCCCTCCACTTT.

The table lists this clone with many counts. The rearrangement links TRBV7-2 to TRBJ2-1, with D unresolved. Germline CDR1 SGHTA, CDR2 FQGNSA. This CDR3 has 11 residues. The V end was cut by 4 bases, the J end by 12 bases, with 10 bases between. CDR3 loop: CASSSVGGQFF. CDR3 nucleotides: TGTGCCAGCAGCTCGGTCGGTGGGCAGTTCTTC.

The chain employs TRBV21-1 and TRBJ2-1; TRBD2, the table's D call, lacks a check against the DNA. TRBV21-1 is an annotated pseudogene. This CDR3 contains 15 residues. The CDR3 region has the DNA TGTGCCAGCAGCAAACGGGGGGGAGTTGGCAATGAGCAGTTCTTC. The encoded protein is CASSKRGGVGNEQFF.

The V gene is TRBV5-1, the J gene TRBJ2-7; the D gene is possibly TRBD2 (5 bases). Germline loops: CDR1 SGHRS, CDR2 YFSETQ. This CDR3 is built from 13 residues. The V end was cut by 2 bases, the J end by 3 bases, with 9 bases between. The CDR3 DNA reads as TGCGCCAGCAGCTTTGAGGGAAGCTACGAGCAGTACTTC. It translates to CASSFEGSYEQYF.

The sample holds many counts of this clone. V usage is TRBV4-1 and J usage is TRBJ1-2; TRBD1 matches 8 bases. V shed 0 bases, J shed 2 bases, and the junction held 5 bases outside the gene matches. The CDR3 spans 16 residues. The germline CDR1 and CDR2 sequences are MGHRA and YSYEKL. CDR3 residues: CASSQEGTGVNYGYTF. The DNA of the CDR3 is TGCGCCAGCAGCCAAGAAGGGACAGGTGTAAACTATGGCTACACCTTC.

This chain connects TRBV27 to TRBJ1-4; a weak D match, TRBD1 (5 bases). Germline V lookup: CDR1 MNHEY, CDR2 SMNVEV (reference sequence). The CDR3 length is 13 residues. V was clipped by 4 bases and J by 8 bases, with 11 bases between them. CDR3 DNA: TGTGCCAGCAGTTACGGGGCGGGGGAAAAACTGTTTTTT. Residues: CASSYGAGEKLFF.

The chain uses TRBV9 and TRBJ2-3; 9 bases match TRBD2. Trimming took 4 bases from V and 8 from J; bases not matched to a gene: 11. CDR1 is SGDLS and CDR2 is YYNGEE in the germline V gene. This CDR3 is 15 amino acids long. CDR3 amino acids: CASSMIAGVRGTQYF. In DNA form, the CDR3 reads TGTGCCAGCAGCATGATAGCGGGGGTCCGGGGTACGCAGTATTTT.

V and J are TRBV6-1 and TRBJ2-7; 9 bases are shared with TRBD1. Germline V gives CDR1 MNHNS, CDR2 SASEGT. V shed 6 bases and J 1 base; nucleotides not matched to a gene: 7. The length of the CDR3 is 15 residues. The CDR3 reads CASRREDRGSYEQYF. The CDR3 DNA reads TGTGCCAGCAGACGCGAGGACAGGGGTTCCTACGAGCAGTACTTC.

This clone was observed a handful of times. This chain links TRBV4-2 with TRBJ1-2; TRBD1 is a possible D gene (6 bases). The CDR3 has 14 residues. Trimming shortened V by 1 base and J by 7 bases, and 13 bases separated the two germline ends. The germline V gene encodes CDR1 LGHNA and CDR2 YNFKEQ. This CDR3 is CASSQGEGVVGYTF. CDR3 nucleotides: TGTGCCAGCAGCCAAGGAGAGGGGGTTGTTGGCTACACCTTC.

The J gene is TRBJ2-7, the V gene TRBV7-3, with 10 bases fitting TRBD2. This CDR3 is 14 amino acids long. The germline V gene has CDR1 SGHTA and CDR2 FQGTGA. The ends lost 4 bases at V and 6 bases at J; junction bases unmatched: 6. CDR3 residues: CASSSSGGAVEQYF. CDR3 nucleotide sequence: TGTGCCAGCAGCTCGAGCGGGGGGGCAGTCGAGCAGTACTTC.

The chain has TRBV6-1 and TRBJ2-5, with 7 bases identical to TRBD1. V was pared by 6 bases and J by 1 base, with 2 bases of the junction left unmatched. The length of the CDR3 is 13 residues. Germline assignment: CDR1 MNHNS and CDR2 SASEGT. The CDR3 is CASRRQGQETQYF. The CDR3 nucleotides read TGTGCCAGCAGGAGACAGGGCCAAGAGACCCAGTACTTC.

In regard to this clone: Additional DNA sequences in this sample encode the identical CDR3. This chain connects TRBV5-4 to TRBJ2-5, with 8 bases lining up with TRBD1. CDR1 SGHNT and CDR2 YYREEE come from the germline V gene (reference sequence). The length of the CDR3 is 14 residues. The V gene end was trimmed by 2 bases and the J gene end by 2 bases; junction bases not matched to a gene: 2. The CDR3 sequence is CASSFGQGQETQYF. CDR3 nucleotides: TGTGCCAGCAGCTTTGGACAGGGACAAGAGACCCAGTACTTC.

This clone came up a few times. This chain connects TRBV30 to TRBJ2-7, with 9 bases matching TRBD1. V lost 2 bases to trimming and J lost 12 bases; unmatched junction nucleotides: 11. This CDR3 region has 13 residues. CDR1 and CDR2 (germline): GTSNPN, SVGIG (reference sequence). CDR3 DNA: TGTGCCTGGAGTCCCCGGGACAGGGTTATGCCGTACTTC. Amino acid sequence: CAWSPRDRVMPYF. The variable domain in full, completed from reference TRBV30 and TRBJ2-7, reads SQTIHQWPATLVQPVGSPLSLECTVEGTSNPNLYWYRQAAGRGLQLLFYSVGIGQISSEVPQNLSASRPQDRQFILSSKKLLLSDSGFYLCAWSPRDRVMPYFGPGTRLTVT.